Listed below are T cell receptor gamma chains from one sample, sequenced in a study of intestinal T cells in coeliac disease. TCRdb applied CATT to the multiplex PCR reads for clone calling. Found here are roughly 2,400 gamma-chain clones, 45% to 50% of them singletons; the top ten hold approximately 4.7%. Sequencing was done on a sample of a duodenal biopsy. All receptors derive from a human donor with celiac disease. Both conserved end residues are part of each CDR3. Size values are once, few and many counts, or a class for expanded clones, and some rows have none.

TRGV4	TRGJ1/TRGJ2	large	CATWDPQNYYKKLF	TGTGCCACCTGGGATCCCCAGAATTATTATAAGAAACTCTTT
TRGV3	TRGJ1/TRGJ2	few	CATWDRREFGRYYKKLF	TGTGCCACCTGGGACAGGCGGGAGTTCGGAAGATATTATAAGAAACTCTTT
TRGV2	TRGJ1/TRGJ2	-	CATWDGPYYKKLF	TGTGCCACCTGGGACGGGCCCTATTATAAGAAACTCTTT
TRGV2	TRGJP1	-	CATWDGNTTGWFKIF	TGTGCCACCTGGGATGGAAATACCACTGGTTGGTTCAAGATATTT
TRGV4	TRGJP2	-	CATWMGPVCDWIKTF	TGTGCCACCTGGATGGGCCCTGTTTGTGATTGGATCAAGACGTTT
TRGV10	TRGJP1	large	CAAWDREVPAGWFKIF	TGTGCTGCGTGGGATCGAGAAGTGCCCGCTGGTTGGTTCAAGATATTT
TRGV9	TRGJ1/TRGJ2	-	CALWEGTYYYKKLF	TGTGCCTTGTGGGAGGGAACCTATTATTATAAGAAACTCTTT
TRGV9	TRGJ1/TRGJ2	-	CALWEVIYYYKKLF	TGTGCCTTGTGGGAGGTTATATATTATTATAAGAAACTCTTT
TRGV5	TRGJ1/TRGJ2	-	CATWDTKKLF	TGTGCCACCTGGGACACTAAGAAACTCTTT
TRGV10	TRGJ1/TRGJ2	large	CAAWDYRGDYKKLF	TGTGCTGCGTGGGATTACCGGGGGGATTATAAGAAACTCTTT
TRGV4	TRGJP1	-	CATWDDTGWFKIF	TGTGCCACCTGGGATGACACTGGTTGGTTCAAGATATTT
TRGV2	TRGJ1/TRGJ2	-	CATWDGHAKLF	TGTGCCACCTGGGACGGGCATGCGAAACTCTTT
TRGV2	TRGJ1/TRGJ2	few	CATWDGPADYKKLF	TGTGCCACCTGGGACGGCCCCGCTGATTATAAGAAACTCTTT
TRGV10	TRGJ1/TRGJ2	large	CAARRCYYKKLF	TGTGCTGCGCGCCGTTGCTATTATAAGAAACTCTTT
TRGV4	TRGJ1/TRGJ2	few	CATWDNKKLF	TGTGCCACCTGGGATAATAAGAAACTCTTT
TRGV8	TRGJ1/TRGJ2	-	CATWVKRAYKKLF	TGTGCCACCTGGGTAAAAAGGGCCTATAAGAAACTCTTT
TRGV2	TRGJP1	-	CATGTGGDQNTTGWFKIF	TGTGCCACCGGGACGGGCGGCGATCAGAATACCACTGGTTGGTTCAAGATATTT
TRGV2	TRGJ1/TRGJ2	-	CATWDGPPIKKLF	TGTGCCACCTGGGACGGGCCCCCTATAAAGAAACTCTTT
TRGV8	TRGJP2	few	CATWDRGIGSDWIKTF	TGTGCCACCTGGGATAGAGGGATTGGTAGTGATTGGATCAAGACGTTT
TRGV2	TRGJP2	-	CATWDGPARSSDWIKTF	TGTGCCACCTGGGACGGCCCGGCAAGGAGTAGTGATTGGATCAAGACGTTT
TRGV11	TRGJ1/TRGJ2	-	CACWIRHSSKRPAFYYKKLF	TGTGCCTGCTGGATTAGGCACTCTTCCAAAAGACCCGCGTTTTATTATAAGAAACTCTTT
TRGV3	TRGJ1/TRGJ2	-	CATWDSLSKNYYKKLF	TGTGCCACCTGGGACAGCCTTAGTAAGAATTATTATAAGAAACTCTTT
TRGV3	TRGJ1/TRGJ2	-	CATGTGISGYYKKLF	TGTGCCACTGGGACAGGCATAAGCGGCTATTATAAGAAACTCTTT
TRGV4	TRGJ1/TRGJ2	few	CATWGVDYYKKLF	TGTGCCACCTGGGGCGTAGACTATTATAAGAAACTCTTT
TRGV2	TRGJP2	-	CATWDGSGSDWIKTF	TGTGCCACCTGGGACGGGTCAGGTAGTGATTGGATCAAGACGTTT
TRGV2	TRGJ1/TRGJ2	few	CATWDGQDYYKKLF	TGTGCCACCTGGGACGGGCAGGATTATTATAAGAAACTCTTT
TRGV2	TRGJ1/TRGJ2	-	CATWDAPAPQKLF	TGTGCCACCTGGGACGCCCCCGCTCCCCAGAAACTCTTT
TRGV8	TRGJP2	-	CATRDRLGSDWIKTF	TGTGCCACCCGGGATAGGCTGGGTAGTGATTGGATCAAGACGTTT
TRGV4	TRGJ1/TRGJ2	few	CATWDSRGDKKLF	TGTGCCACCTGGGACAGTCGGGGGGATAAGAAACTCTTT
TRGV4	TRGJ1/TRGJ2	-	CATWDFKTYYKKLF	TGTGCCACCTGGGATTTTAAAACTTATTATAAGAAACTCTTT
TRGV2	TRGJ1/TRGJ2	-	CATWDGGMGNYYKKLF	TGTGCCACCTGGGACGGGGGGATGGGTAATTATTATAAGAAACTCTTT
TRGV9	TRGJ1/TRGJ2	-	CALWEVRWDYKKLF	TGTGCCTTGTGGGAGGTGAGATGGGATTATAAGAAACTCTTT
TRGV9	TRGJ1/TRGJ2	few	CALWEVSYYKKLF	TGTGCCTTGTGGGAGGTCTCTTATTATAAGAAACTCTTT
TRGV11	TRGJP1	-	CACWIRQEGALGWFKIF	TGTGCCTGCTGGATTAGGCAGGAGGGGGCACTGGGTTGGTTCAAGATATTT
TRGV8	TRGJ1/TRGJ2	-	CAAWDPSNYYKKLF	TGTGCCGCCTGGGATCCGTCGAATTATTATAAGAAACTCTTT
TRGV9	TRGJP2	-	CALWEVPVSVVIKTF	TGTGCCTTGTGGGAGGTGCCTGTAAGTGTAGTGATCAAGACGTTT
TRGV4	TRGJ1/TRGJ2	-	CATWDGPLLYYKKLF	TGTGCCACCTGGGATGGGCCCCTTCTTTATTATAAGAAACTCTTT
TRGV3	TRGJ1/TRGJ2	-	CATWDRPDYKKLF	TGTGCCACCTGGGACAGGCCTGATTATAAGAAACTCTTT
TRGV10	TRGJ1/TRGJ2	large	CAAWEPDYYKKLF	TGTGCTGCGTGGGAACCCGATTATTATAAGAAACTCTTT
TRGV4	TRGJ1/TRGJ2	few	CATWDELGKLF	TGTGCCACCTGGGATGAGCTGGGGAAACTCTTT
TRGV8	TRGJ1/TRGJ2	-	CATWDKAKLF	TGTGCCACCTGGGATAAGGCGAAACTCTTT
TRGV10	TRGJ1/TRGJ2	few	CAAWVGAYYKKLF	TGTGCTGCGTGGGTGGGGGCTTATTATAAGAAACTCTTT
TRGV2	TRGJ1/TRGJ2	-	CATWDGPVKRGTIYYKKLF	TGTGCCACCTGGGACGGACCCGTGAAGCGGGGAACGATTTATTATAAGAAACTCTTT
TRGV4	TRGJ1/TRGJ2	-	CAPGMTIYYKKLF	TGTGCACCTGGGATGACCATTTATTATAAGAAACTCTTT
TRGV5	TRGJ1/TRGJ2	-	CATWDSLKLF	TGTGCCACCTGGGACAGCCTGAAACTCTTT
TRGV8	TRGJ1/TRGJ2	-	CATWDSGDYYKKLF	TGTGCCACCTGGGATTCCGGCGATTATTATAAGAAACTCTTT
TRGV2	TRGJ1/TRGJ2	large	CARAHSGKLF	TGTGCCCGGGCTCATTCTGGGAAACTCTTT
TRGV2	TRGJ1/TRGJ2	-	CATWDGRAHYKKLF	TGTGCCACCTGGGACGGGCGGGCCCATTATAAGAAACTCTTT
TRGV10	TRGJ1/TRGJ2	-	CAAWDYIPVFRPHYYKKLF	TGTGCTGCGTGGGATTATATACCTGTTTTCCGACCGCATTATTATAAGAAACTCTTT